This entry concerns a single T cell receptor (beta chain). A second about 6 to 12 cycle PCR used barcoded and J-beta primers. MiXCR, applied by TCRdb to the 5' RACE reads, yields one record per CDR3 protein. Counted here are hundreds of thousands of distinct CDR3 sequences, roughly 25% occurring once; the ten biggest clones make up more than 8.5%. This sample stems from a study of blood T cells in healthy people across ages. V was shortened by 8 bases and J by 0 bases, with 14 bases between the two germline ends. Germline V gene sequence: CDR1 SNHLY, CDR2 FYNNEI. The length of the CDR3 is 15 residues. Separately, the same data were catalogued under a study of T cells of mothers and their children.

The sequencing input was blood. The receptor comes from a boy between 10 and 17 years old in good health. The V and J genes are TRBV2 and TRBJ2-1, with D maybe TRBD2 (5 bases). The CDR3 region is CASGSAGDSYNEQFF. The CDR3 DNA reads TGTGCCAGCGGATCGGCGGGCGACTCCTACAATGAGCAGTTCTTC.